The 17 T cell receptor beta chains listed next were all sequenced from one sample in a study of Graves' ophthalmopathy and Graves' hyperthyroidism. Using RNA transcripts, the TCR beta CDR3 regions were amplified. First-round RT-PCR used HTBI primers; second-round multiplex PCR followed. Each CDR3 protein is one row after TCRdb ran MiXCR on the multiplex PCR reads. Here the sample spans roughly 220,000 distinct CDR3 sequences, less than 55% being singletons. The sample taken for sequencing was peripheral blood. All receptors derive from an adult man with Graves' ophthalmopathy.

The J gene is TRBJ2-3, the V gene TRBV25-1, with 12 bases fitting TRBD2. The CDR3 totals 16 residues. Germline lookup yields CDR1 MGHDK and CDR2 SYGVNS. J lost 2 bases, V lost 2 bases, and 2 bases had no gene match. For the CDR3, the DNA is TGTGCCAGCAGTGAACCTAGCGGGAGGGTCACAGATACGCAGTATTTT. Protein sequence: CASSEPSGRVTDTQYF.

This clonotype has a handful of counts. The rearrangement links TRBV10-3 to TRBJ2-7; TRBD1 agrees at 8 bases. The CDR3 has 16 residues. V shed 2 bases and J 5 bases; nucleotides not matched to a gene: 11. CDR1 and CDR2 (germline): ENHRY, SYGVKD. The CDR3: CAISEGGQGVLHEQYF. CDR3 nucleotide sequence: TGTGCCATCAGTGAGGGAGGACAGGGAGTTCTACACGAGCAGTACTTC.

As concerns this clonotype: One base away lies a much larger clone, so this may be a sequencing read error. The CDR3 does not end in the conserved phenylalanine or tryptophan, so this is likely a read error. The chain employs TRBV7-2 and TRBJ1-1, with 8 bases lining up with TRBD1. This CDR3 spans 15 amino acids. The V gene's germline CDR1 is SGHTA and CDR2 FQGNSA. V dropped 4 bases and J dropped 2; count of bases not matched to a gene: 6. The CDR3 DNA reads TGTGCCAGCAGCTACTGGACAGGGAGCAACACTGAAGCTTTCCTT. Amino acid sequence: CASSYWTGSNTEAFL.

This chain links TRBV20-1 with TRBJ2-7; 12 bases are shared with TRBD2. The CDR3 covers 14 residues. V shed 3 bases, J shed 3 bases, and the junction held 3 bases outside the gene matches. CDR1 and CDR2 from the germline V gene are DFQATT and SNEGSKA (reference sequence). CDR3 bases: TGCAGTGCTAGTCCACTAGCGGGAGGCTACGAGCAGTACTTC. Its translation is CSASPLAGGYEQYF.

The rearrangement uses TRBV10-2 and TRBJ1-1; D remains unclear. Germline V gene data show CDR1 as WSHSY and CDR2 as SAAADI. V shed 11 bases and J shed 5 bases, with 18 bases lying between them. The CDR3 has 13 amino acids. As DNA, the CDR3 is TGCGCCGGCTCCATAGACATGGCGACTGAAGCTTTCTTT. Translating it yields CAGSIDMATEAFF.

The chain recombines TRBV12-3 or TRBV12-4 with TRBJ2-7; D perhaps matches TRBD2 (5 bases). This CDR3 region has 15 residues. Deletions cut 2 bases from V and 7 bases from J, with 18 bases between. CDR3 in DNA: TGTGCCAGCAGTTTAACCACTAGTTTGCCGGCTGAGCAGTACTTC. The encoded protein is CASSLTTSLPAEQYF.

Only a few counts were recorded for this clonotype. The chain carries TRBV29-1 and TRBJ2-7; 11 bases agree with TRBD2. Trimming took 7 bases from V and 3 from J; bases not matched to a gene: 2. CDR1 and CDR2 (germline): SQVTM, ANQGSEA. The length of the CDR3 is 12 residues. CDR3 DNA: TGCAGCGCTGGGACTAGCGGCTACGAGCAGTACTTC. Its translation is CSAGTSGYEQYF.

A remark on this clonotype: One end of the junction varies from germline; a read error may be responsible. The V call is TRBV10-3, the J call TRBJ1-4; 9 positions match TRBD1. The CDR3 loop spans 14 amino acids. Germline V gene lookup returns CDR1 ENHRY and CDR2 SYGVKD. The CDR3 loop is CASSPQGAGEKLFF. The CDR3 region has the DNA TGTGCCAGCAGTCCACAGGGGGCCGGTGAAAAACTGTTTTTT.

The chain has TRBV19 and TRBJ1-2, with D tentatively TRBD1 (5 bases). V lost 0 bases and J lost 5, with 19 bases in between. The germline V gene has CDR1 LNHDA and CDR2 SQIVND (reference sequence). This CDR3 region has 17 residues. The CDR3 nucleotides are TGTGCCAGTAGTATAGATGGAACTCCGCGGGGCGATTATGGCTACACCTTC. It specifies CASSIDGTPRGDYGYTF. Based on the CDR3 plus reference TRBV19 and TRBJ1-2, the full variable domain is DGGITQSPKYLFRKEGQNVTLSCEQNLNHDAMYWYRQDPGQGLRLIYYSQIVNDFQKGDIAEGYSVSREKKESFPLTVTSAQKNPTAFYLCASSIDGTPRGDYGYTFGSGTRLTVV.

CDR3 DNA: TGTGCCAGCAGCGTAGAACCCTCAGGGAGCGCTAACTATGGCTACACCTTC. Translated: CASSVEPSGSANYGYTF. V is TRBV9 and J is TRBJ1-2, with D possibly matching TRBD1 (5 bases). Germline V gene lookup returns CDR1 SGDLS and CDR2 YYNGEE. The CDR3 has 17 residues. The germline V and J ends were trimmed by 0 bases and 0 bases, with 15 bases remaining between them.

This chain uses TRBV7-2 with TRBJ1-2; no definite D call. The V and J ends lost 1 base and 4 bases respectively, with 10 bases between them. This CDR3 has 14 amino acids. The germline V gene encodes CDR1 SGHTA and CDR2 FQGNSA. The CDR3 region has the DNA TGTGCCAGCAGCTTAGAGGTATCTATCTATGGCTACACCTTC. Its translation is CASSLEVSIYGYTF.

This chain connects TRBV7-9 to TRBJ2-5; D might be TRBD2 (8 bases). The CDR3 is 17 amino acids. V was clipped by 5 bases and J by 3 bases, with 22 bases between them. Per germline, CDR1 SEHNR and CDR2 FQNEAQ (reference sequence). The DNA of the CDR3 is TGTGCCAGCAGCCCCGGGACAGCACGGGAGGGCAAAGAGACCCAGTACTTC. Protein: CASSPGTAREGKETQYF.

On this clonotype itself: A clone one base away is much larger, so this may be a read error. The V call is TRBV7-9, the J call TRBJ1-2; possibly TRBD1 for D (5 bases). V lost 0 bases to trimming and J lost 6 bases, with 8 bases between them. The CDR3 covers 13 residues. Germline-derived CDR1 and CDR2 are SEHNR and FQNEAQ (reference sequence). In nucleotides, the CDR3 is TGTGCCAGCAGCTTAGCGGCCAGGGATGGCTACACCTTC. It is translated as CASSLAARDGYTF.

This clonotype has only a few counts. The V and J genes are TRBV3-1 and TRBJ2-7; TRBD2 aligns across 8 bases. Germline assignment: CDR1 LGHDT and CDR2 YNNKEL (reference sequence). The CDR3 is made up of 17 amino acids. V lost 0 bases and J lost 2; bases outside the gene matches: 9. CDR3 DNA sequence: TGTGCCAGCAGCCAAGATGTGGTCGGGAGGGCCACCTACGAGCAGTACTTC. This codes for CASSQDVVGRATYEQYF.

This clonotype was counted many times. The chain links TRBV20-1 to TRBJ1-1; 12 bases are shared with TRBD1. The germline gives CDR1 DFQATT, CDR2 SNEGSKA (reference sequence). Trimming removed 6 bases from V and 4 bases from J; junction bases left unmatched: 12. The CDR3 runs 16 residues. The CDR3 bases are TGCAGTGCGCCGTCCCGGGACAGGGGGCGAGGCACTGAAGCTTTCTTT. Amino acid sequence: CSAPSRDRGRGTEAFF.

This clonotype was seen once. The chain combines TRBV6-5 with TRBJ1-5; 12 bases are shared with TRBD1. V lost 6 bases, J lost 7 bases, and 7 bases stayed unmatched. Germline lookup yields CDR1 MNHEY and CDR2 SVGAGI. CDR3 length: 15 amino acids. In DNA form, the CDR3 reads TGTGCCAGCAGGGGACAGGGGGCTTTCGCACAGCCCCAGCATTTT. Protein product: CASRGQGAFAQPQHF.

The chain employs TRBV11-2 and TRBJ2-5; 15 bases match TRBD2. This CDR3 is 14 amino acids long. Trimming removed 5 bases from V and 11 bases from J; junction bases left unmatched: 6. The germline gives CDR1 SGHAT, CDR2 FQNNGV. CDR3 amino acids: CASSRGLAGGMQYF. As DNA, the CDR3 is TGTGCCAGCAGCAGGGGACTAGCGGGAGGAATGCAGTACTTC.